These T cell receptor beta chains were read from a single sample in a study of early stage breast cancer tumors. Method: immunoSEQ multiplex PCR; TCRdb's copy keeps in-frame clones and lacks some. The sample shows about 53,000 clones, around nine tenths of them seen only once. Sequencing used blood. These receptors were obtained from a person aged 70 to 79 with breast cancer. Both conserved end residues are part of each CDR3.

V gene	J gene	CDR3 protein
TRBV9	TRBJ1-1	CASSVGTGSNTEAFF
TRBV19	TRBJ2-1	CASMDSPYNEQFF
TRBV16	TRBJ2-7	CASSQRQVHEQYF
TRBV6-5	TRBJ1-1	CASSLHMNTEAFF
TRBV9	TRBJ2-2	CASSVPLSGGEDTGELFF
TRBV18	TRBJ1-4	CASSPTGVNEKLFF
TRBV5-5	TRBJ1-1	CASSLVPVTLVTEAFF
TRBV4-2	TRBJ2-3	CASRQLTGAGTDTQYF
TRBV10-3	TRBJ2-1	CAISDPFRQTDEQFF
TRBV30	TRBJ1-4	CAWTTGVLDNEKLFF
TRBV5-1	TRBJ2-2	CASSGQGPNTGELFF
TRBV5-5	TRBJ2-7	CASSSQNNYEQYF
TRBV28	TRBJ2-7	CASSSPLTGPYEQYF
TRBV7-3	TRBJ2-6	CASSTPGRRANVLTF
TRBV9	TRBJ1-1	CASSVEPNTEAFF
TRBV28	TRBJ1-2	CASTPHRGQGGGYTF
TRBV11-2	TRBJ2-4	CASSLLTSGVNIQYF
TRBV7-9	TRBJ2-1	CASSARLADYNEQFF
TRBV29-1	TRBJ1-2	CSVSGPTGVDGYTF
TRBV7-2	TRBJ2-5	CASSGTSGSRQETQYF
TRBV9	TRBJ2-1	CASSVRAGGLGEQFF
TRBV28	TRBJ1-5	CASSHGGQTFNQPQHF
TRBV6-1	TRBJ2-5	CASSPLAGGETQYF
TRBV5-1	TRBJ1-1	CASSARALRDRVTEAFF
TRBV27	TRBJ1-1	CASSRGQLNTEAFF
TRBV18	TRBJ2-1	CASSPGTAKDEQFF
TRBV11-2	TRBJ2-2	CASSLGQGTGELFF
TRBV2	TRBJ1-2	CASSYTHGTGYGYTF
TRBV5-1	TRBJ2-3	CASSPTGSGGLADTQYF
TRBV6-1	TRBJ1-5	CASSGNQGPQPQHF
TRBV4-3	TRBJ2-1	CASSQGLDSYNEQFF
TRBV19	TRBJ2-1	CASSNLASSYNEQFF
TRBV18	TRBJ2-2	CASSLKRGFTGELFF
TRBV7-2	TRBJ2-7	CASSLGVSGSSAAYEQYF